Each of the 5 T cell receptor beta chains below was sequenced from the same sample in a study of cytomegalovirus exposure and HLA in healthy donors. The PCR used 60 Vbeta and 13 Jbeta primers. Clones were sequenced by immunoSEQ multiplex PCR, and TCRdb holds only the in-frame ones, with some missing. The table includes 90,000 to 120,000 clones, 10% detected once. Sequenced sample: PBMCs. The receptors originated from a man aged 35-49 years in good health and CMV-seropositive.

In its sample, this clone was seen a few times. This CDR3 is CASSLVSGQETQYF. The CDR3 bases are TGTGCCAGCAGTTTAGTTTCAGGGCAAGAGACCCAGTACTTC. V usage is TRBV27 and J usage is TRBJ2-5, with a weak D call TRBD1 (5 bases). Germline CDR1 and CDR2: MNHEY and SMNVEV (reference sequence). V lost 2 bases and J 2 bases, leaving 9 bases between the germline ends. This CDR3 comprises 14 residues.

In this sample, this clone turned up a few times. The chain carries TRBV10-2 and TRBJ1-2; the match to TRBD1 covers 7 bases. The CDR3 covers 14 residues. In germline, CDR1 is WSHSY, CDR2 SAAADI. After removal of 6 bases from V and 3 bases from J, the junction contained 7 bases not matched to a gene. CDR3 region: CASSDGTEYYGYTF. The CDR3 nucleotides read TGCGCCAGCAGCGATGGGACAGAATACTATGGCTACACCTTC.

In this sample, this clone turned up a few times. The J gene is TRBJ2-1, the V gene TRBV5-1, with a possible D match to TRBD1 (6 bases). The CDR3 sequence is 15 residues long. The germline CDR1 and CDR2 sequences are SGHRS and YFSETQ. With 3 bases removed from V and 1 base from J, the gap between germline ends came to 11 bases. The CDR3 sequence: CASSSQGTSYNEQFF. Here the CDR3 DNA reads TGCGCCAGCAGCTCACAGGGTACTTCCTACAATGAGCAGTTCTTC.

This clone has more than one count but fewer than ten. CDR3 loop: CASSIKAGGPTGELFF. The CDR3 DNA sequence: TGTGCCAGCAGCATAAAAGCGGGAGGGCCAACCGGGGAGCTGTTTTTT. The chain recombines TRBV7-6 with TRBJ2-2, with 10 bases identical to TRBD2. The CDR3 runs to 16 residues. V lost 5 bases, J lost 5 bases, and 8 bases stayed unmatched. Germline V CDR1 and CDR2: SGHVS, FNYEAQ.

V usage is TRBV18 and J usage is TRBJ2-1; weak D call: TRBD1 (6 bases). Per germline, CDR1 KGHSH and CDR2 LQKENI. The CDR3 sequence is 14 residues long. Trimming stripped 2 bases from V and 3 bases from J, with 8 bases between. CDR3 sequence: CASSPNRDYNEQFF. CDR3 DNA sequence: TGTGCCAGCTCACCAAACAGGGACTACAATGAGCAGTTCTTC.